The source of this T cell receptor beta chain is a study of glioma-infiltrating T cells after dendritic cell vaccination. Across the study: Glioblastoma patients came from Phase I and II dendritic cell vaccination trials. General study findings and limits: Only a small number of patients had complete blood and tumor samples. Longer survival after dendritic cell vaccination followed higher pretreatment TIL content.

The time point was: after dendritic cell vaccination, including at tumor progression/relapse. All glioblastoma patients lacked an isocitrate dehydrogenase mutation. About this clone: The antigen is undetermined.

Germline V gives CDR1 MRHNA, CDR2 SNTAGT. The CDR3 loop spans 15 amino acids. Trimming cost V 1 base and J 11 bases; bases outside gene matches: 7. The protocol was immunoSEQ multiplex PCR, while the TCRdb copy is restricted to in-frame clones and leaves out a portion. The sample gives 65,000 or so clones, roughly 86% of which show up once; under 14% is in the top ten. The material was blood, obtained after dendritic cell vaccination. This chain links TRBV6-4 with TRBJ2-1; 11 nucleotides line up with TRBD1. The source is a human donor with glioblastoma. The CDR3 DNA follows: TGTGCCAGCAGTGACTGGGACAGGGGGAAACATAAGCAGTTCTTC. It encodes CASSDWDRGKHKQFF.